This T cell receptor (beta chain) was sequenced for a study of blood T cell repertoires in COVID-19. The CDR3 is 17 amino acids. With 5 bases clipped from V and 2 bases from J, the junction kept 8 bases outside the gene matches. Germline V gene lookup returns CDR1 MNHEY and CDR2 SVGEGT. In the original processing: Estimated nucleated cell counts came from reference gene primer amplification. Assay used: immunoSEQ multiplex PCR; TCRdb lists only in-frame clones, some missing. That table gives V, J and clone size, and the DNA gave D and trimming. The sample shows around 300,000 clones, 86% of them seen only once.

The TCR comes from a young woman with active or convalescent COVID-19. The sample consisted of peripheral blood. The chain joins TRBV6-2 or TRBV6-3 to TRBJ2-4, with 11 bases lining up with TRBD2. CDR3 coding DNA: TGTGCCAGCAGTACCCTCCTAGCGGGGGGCACCAAAAACATTCAGTACTTC. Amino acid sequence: CASSTLLAGGTKNIQYF.